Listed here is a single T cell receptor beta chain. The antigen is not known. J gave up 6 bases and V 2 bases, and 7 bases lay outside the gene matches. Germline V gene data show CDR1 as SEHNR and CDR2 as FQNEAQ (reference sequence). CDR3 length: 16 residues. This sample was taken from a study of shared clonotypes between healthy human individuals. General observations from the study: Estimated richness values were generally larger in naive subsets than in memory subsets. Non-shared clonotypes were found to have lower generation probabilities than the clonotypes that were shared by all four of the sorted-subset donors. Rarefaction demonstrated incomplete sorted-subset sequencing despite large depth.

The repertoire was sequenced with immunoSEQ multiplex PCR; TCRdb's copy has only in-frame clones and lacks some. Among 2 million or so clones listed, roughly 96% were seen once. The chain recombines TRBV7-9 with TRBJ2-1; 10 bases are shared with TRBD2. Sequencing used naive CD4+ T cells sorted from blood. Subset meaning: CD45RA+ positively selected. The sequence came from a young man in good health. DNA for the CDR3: TGTGCCAGCAGCTTAATTATTCAGCGGGGGGGCAATGAGCAGTTCTTC. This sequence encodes CASSLIIQRGGNEQFF.